Each of the 26 T cell receptor beta chains below was sequenced from the same sample in a study of cytomegalovirus exposure and HLA in healthy donors. Sequenced by immunoSEQ multiplex PCR; TCRdb stores in-frame clones only, minus some. Among 85,000 to 90,000 clones listed, around 96% were seen once. The specimen was PBMCs. Receptor source: a man aged 18-30 years in good health and CMV-seronegative.

The V call is TRBV28, the J call TRBJ2-7, with TRBD1 matching 9 bases. CDR1 MDHEN and CDR2 SYDVKM come from the germline V gene. This CDR3 region has 16 residues. V was pared by 4 bases and J by 0 bases, with 7 bases of the junction left unmatched. The CDR3: CASSSRQGVTSYEQYF. DNA of the CDR3: TGTGCCAGCAGTTCGAGACAGGGGGTGACCTCCTACGAGCAGTACTTC. The full variable domain, rest sourced from reference TRBV28 and TRBJ2-7, is DVKVTQSSRYLVKRTGEKVFLECVQDMDHENMFWYRQDPGLGLRLIYFSYDVKMKEKGDIPEGYSVSREKKERFSLILESASTNQTSMYLCASSSRQGVTSYEQYFGPGTRLTVT.

V is TRBV6-1 and J is TRBJ2-2; TRBD2 matches at 8 bases. V trimming: 5 bases; J trimming: 2 bases; junction bases outside the gene matches: 1. CDR3 length equals 14 residues. CDR1 MNHNS and CDR2 SASEGT come from the germline V gene. Here the CDR3 reads CASSTSGNTGELFF. The CDR3 region has the DNA TGTGCCAGCAGTACTAGCGGAAACACCGGGGAGCTGTTTTTT.

The chain uses TRBV9 and TRBJ2-3; 7 nucleotides match TRBD1. Germline V gives CDR1 SGDLS, CDR2 YYNGEE. This CDR3 spans 15 amino acids. V lost 2 bases to trimming and J lost 2 bases; unmatched junction nucleotides: 5. The CDR3 nucleotides are TGTGCCAGCAGCGTCGGACAGGTCTACACAGATACGCAGTATTTT. It specifies CASSVGQVYTDTQYF.

This rearrangement joins TRBV5-1 to TRBJ2-4; TRBD1 agrees at 8 bases. The CDR3 extends over 13 amino acids. V lost 0 bases, J lost 9 bases, and 2 bases stayed unmatched. The V gene's germline CDR1 is SGHRS and CDR2 YFSETQ. The CDR3 loop reads CASSLVTGGIQYF. The CDR3 nucleotides read TGCGCCAGCAGCTTGGTTACAGGGGGCATTCAGTACTTC.

The chain couples TRBV19 to TRBJ2-7, with 8 positions matching TRBD1. There are 16 residues in the CDR3. With V trimmed by 2 bases and J by 0 bases, 6 bases remained unmatched. Germline CDR1 reads LNHDA; CDR2 reads SQIVND (reference sequence). CDR3 DNA sequence: TGTGCCAGTAGTATATTCGGACAGGGAAGCTCCTACGAGCAGTACTTC. It codes for CASSIFGQGSSYEQYF.

The chain is built from TRBV28 and TRBJ2-1; possibly TRBD1 for D (6 bases). Germline CDR1 is MDHEN and CDR2 is SYDVKM. CDR3 size: 19 residues. V was pared by 6 bases and J by 7 bases, with 31 bases between. The CDR3 region is CASRKHRTAQRGLGNEQFF. In DNA form, the CDR3 reads TGTGCCAGCAGGAAACATAGGACCGCTCAGAGGGGGTTGGGGAATGAGCAGTTCTTC.

The chain recombines TRBV19 with TRBJ1-2, with 10 nucleotides matching TRBD1. The CDR3 runs to 14 residues. Germline-derived CDR1 and CDR2 are LNHDA and SQIVND (reference sequence). V lost 5 bases to trimming and J lost 5 bases; unmatched junction nucleotides: 5. In DNA form, the CDR3 reads TGTGCCAGTAGTCTTCGACAGGGGGCGTATGGCTACACCTTC. Translated, it gives CASSLRQGAYGYTF.

This clone was counted a single time. V usage is TRBV4-3 and J usage is TRBJ2-1; the match to TRBD2 covers 9 bases. The V and J ends lost 3 bases and 8 bases, in that order; junction bases with no gene match: 11. This CDR3 is built from 16 residues. The germline V gene encodes CDR1 LGHNA and CDR2 YSLEER. CDR3 amino acids: CASSQFRGRAFDEQFF. The CDR3 DNA sequence: TGCGCCAGCAGCCAGTTTCGCGGGAGGGCCTTTGATGAGCAGTTCTTC.

V gene TRBV5-1 combines with J gene TRBJ2-7; 12 nucleotides line up with TRBD2. Per germline, CDR1 SGHRS and CDR2 YFSETQ. The V segment lost 4 bases and the J segment 2 bases; nucleotides outside the gene matches: 4. The CDR3 is made up of 15 amino acids. The CDR3: CASSTGLAGPYEQYV. CDR3 coding DNA: TGCGCCAGCAGCACTGGACTAGCGGGACCCTACGAGCAGTACGTC.

The chain links TRBV2 to TRBJ2-1; the match to TRBD2 covers 13 bases. Germline values: CDR1 SNHLY, CDR2 FYNNEI. V trimming: 5 bases; J trimming: 7 bases; junction bases outside the gene matches: 5. CDR3 length equals 15 residues. CDR3 coding DNA: TGTGCCAGCAGTTCCGGACTAGCGGGAGTTAATGAGCAGTTCTTC. Translation gives CASSSGLAGVNEQFF.

The gene calls are TRBV9 and TRBJ1-4; D is possibly TRBD1 (6 bases). V was cut by 7 bases and J by 2 bases, with 18 bases left in between. This CDR3 comprises 16 residues. Germline V gene lookup returns CDR1 SGDLS and CDR2 YYNGEE. The CDR3 sequence is CASGTSRTDTNEKLFF. CDR3 DNA sequence: TGTGCCAGCGGAACTTCCCGGACAGACACTAATGAAAAACTGTTTTTT.

The chain joins TRBV10-3 to TRBJ1-4; 11 bases align to TRBD1. J lost 3 bases, V lost 3 bases, and 15 bases had no gene match. The germline gives CDR1 ENHRY, CDR2 SYGVKD. This CDR3 region has 20 residues. The CDR3 sequence is CAISESGTGGVRRPNEKLFF. In DNA form, the CDR3 reads TGTGCCATCAGTGAATCCGGGACAGGGGGAGTCCGTCGTCCTAATGAAAAACTGTTTTTT.

This chain links TRBV6-1 with TRBJ1-2, with D tentatively TRBD1 (5 bases). Germline-derived CDR1 and CDR2 are MNHNS and SASEGT. V lost 2 bases to trimming and J lost 0 bases, with 10 bases between them. This CDR3 has 15 amino acids. The CDR3: CASSEFTGPNYGYTF. DNA for the CDR3: TGTGCCAGCAGTGAATTCACAGGACCTAACTATGGCTACACCTTC.

The V and J genes are TRBV28 and TRBJ1-3, with D possibly TRBD1 on 6 matching bases. V lost 10 bases, J lost 0 bases, and 13 bases lay in between. Germline V gene data show CDR1 as MDHEN and CDR2 as SYDVKM. This CDR3 has 14 amino acids. The CDR3 is CATRTGYSGNTIYF. The CDR3 DNA reads TGTGCCACCAGAACAGGGTACTCTGGAAACACCATATATTTT.

V gene TRBV6-6 combines with J gene TRBJ2-7; D may be TRBD1 (6 bases). The CDR3 runs to 13 residues. V lost 7 bases and J 2 bases, leaving 12 bases between the germline ends. CDR1 and CDR2 from the germline V gene are MNHNY and SVGAGI (reference sequence). DNA for the CDR3: TGTGCCAGCACCAGGGACACCGCCTACGAGCAGTACGTC. Protein product: CASTRDTAYEQYV.

The chain carries TRBV7-6 and TRBJ2-3; no clear D. CDR1 and CDR2 (germline): SGHVS, FNYEAQ. V lost 5 bases and J 0 bases, leaving 9 bases between the germline ends. CDR3 length: 14 residues. The CDR3 loop is CASSPVGSTDTQYF. CDR3 DNA: TGTGCCAGCAGCCCAGTGGGCAGCACAGATACGCAGTATTTT. The whole variable domain, remainder taken from reference TRBV7-6 and TRBJ2-3, is GAGVSQSPRYKVTKRGQDVALRCDPISGHVSLYWYRQALGQGPEFLTYFNYEAQQDKSGLPNDRFSAERPEGSISTLTIQRTEQRDSAMYRCASSPVGSTDTQYFGPGTRLTVL.

This clone occurred once. The genes are TRBV2 and TRBJ1-2; 12 positions agree with TRBD1. This CDR3 has 14 amino acids. V shed 5 bases, J shed 8 bases, and the junction held 6 bases outside the gene matches. Germline loops: CDR1 SNHLY, CDR2 FYNNEI. The CDR3 reads CASSPGQGAKGYTF. The CDR3 coding sequence is TGTGCCAGCAGTCCGGGACAGGGGGCAAAAGGCTACACCTTC.

This chain links TRBV19 with TRBJ2-3, with 10 nucleotides matching TRBD2. Germline V gene lookup returns CDR1 LNHDA and CDR2 SQIVND (reference sequence). Trimming at V came to 5 bases and at J to 4 bases, leaving 9 bases not matched to a gene. CDR3 size: 16 residues. CDR3 sequence reads: CASSPSLAGGSDTQYF. The CDR3 DNA follows: TGTGCCAGTAGTCCGAGTTTAGCGGGAGGATCAGATACGCAGTATTTT.

This sequence joins TRBV10-2 and TRBJ2-1; 9 bases align to TRBD2. The CDR3 is 16 residues long. The V and J ends lost 0 bases and 3 bases, in that order; junction bases with no gene match: 3. Germline assignment: CDR1 WSHSY and CDR2 SAAADI. The CDR3 reads CASSESSSGDYNEQFF. The CDR3 coding sequence is TGCGCCAGCAGTGAGTCGTCTAGCGGGGACTACAATGAGCAGTTCTTC.

The V and J genes are TRBV19 and TRBJ1-3; TRBD1 matches at 7 bases. The V and J ends lost 4 bases and 2 bases, in that order; junction bases with no gene match: 2. The CDR3 length is 14 residues. Germline-derived CDR1 and CDR2 are LNHDA and SQIVND (reference sequence). For the CDR3, the DNA is TGTGCCAGTAGTACGGGACAGCCTGGAAACACCATATATTTT. This translates into CASSTGQPGNTIYF.

A single count supports this clone. The chain has TRBV21-1 and TRBJ2-7; TRBD1, the table's D call, lacks a check against the DNA. TRBV21-1 is described as a pseudogene. This CDR3 is built from 16 residues. The CDR3 reads CASSKAGQPSSYEQYV. The CDR3 bases are TGTGCCAGCAGCAAAGCTGGACAGCCTAGCTCCTACGAGCAGTACGTC.

The chain combines TRBV7-2 with TRBJ2-3; the match to TRBD2 covers 8 bases. CDR1 and CDR2 (germline): SGHTA, FQGNSA. This CDR3 is built from 18 residues. Unmatched junction bases numbered 9, after V lost 1 base and J lost 0 bases. The CDR3 DNA reads as TGTGCCAGCAGCTTAGGCCCTTCGGGAGGGCCAAGCACAGATACGCAGTATTTT. It translates to CASSLGPSGGPSTDTQYF.

This sequence joins TRBV6-4 and TRBJ2-3, with D possibly TRBD2 on 7 matching bases. V lost 3 bases to trimming and J lost 4 bases, with 14 bases between them. From germline, CDR1 is MRHNA and CDR2 SNTAGT. This CDR3 has 15 amino acids. The CDR3 sequence: CASSEQAGHSDTQYF. The CDR3 region has the DNA TGTGCCAGCAGTGAACAAGCGGGACATTCAGATACGCAGTATTTT.

The chain combines TRBV5-1 with TRBJ2-2; D call uncertain. The CDR3 is 21 residues long. The germline V and J ends were trimmed by 6 bases and 2 bases, with 32 bases remaining between them. The germline V gene has CDR1 SGHRS and CDR2 YFSETQ. The CDR3 DNA sequence: TGCGCCAGCATCAAATCGTTGGGCGCCTCCGGCCTAACGATTAACACCGGGGAGCTGTTTTTT. Translated: CASIKSLGASGLTINTGELFF.

The chain links TRBV25-1 to TRBJ2-3, with D perhaps matching TRBD1 (6 bases). Trimming pared 6 bases from V and 4 bases from J, leaving 17 bases between. This CDR3 has 15 amino acids. Germline V lookup: CDR1 MGHDK, CDR2 SYGVNS. CDR3 sequence (DNA): TGTGCCAGCAGCCTAGGAGCAGGGGCCCCAGATACGCAGTATTTT. Translation gives CASSLGAGAPDTQYF.

The rearrangement uses TRBV5-4 and TRBJ1-1; D gene unclear. V gave up 0 bases and J gave up 1 base, with 7 bases separating them. This CDR3 has 14 amino acids. CDR1 and CDR2 from the germline V gene are SGHNT and YYREEE (reference sequence). CDR3 in amino acids: CASSLGRSNTEAFF. The CDR3 coding sequence is TGTGCCAGCAGCTTGGGCAGATCGAACACTGAAGCTTTCTTT.